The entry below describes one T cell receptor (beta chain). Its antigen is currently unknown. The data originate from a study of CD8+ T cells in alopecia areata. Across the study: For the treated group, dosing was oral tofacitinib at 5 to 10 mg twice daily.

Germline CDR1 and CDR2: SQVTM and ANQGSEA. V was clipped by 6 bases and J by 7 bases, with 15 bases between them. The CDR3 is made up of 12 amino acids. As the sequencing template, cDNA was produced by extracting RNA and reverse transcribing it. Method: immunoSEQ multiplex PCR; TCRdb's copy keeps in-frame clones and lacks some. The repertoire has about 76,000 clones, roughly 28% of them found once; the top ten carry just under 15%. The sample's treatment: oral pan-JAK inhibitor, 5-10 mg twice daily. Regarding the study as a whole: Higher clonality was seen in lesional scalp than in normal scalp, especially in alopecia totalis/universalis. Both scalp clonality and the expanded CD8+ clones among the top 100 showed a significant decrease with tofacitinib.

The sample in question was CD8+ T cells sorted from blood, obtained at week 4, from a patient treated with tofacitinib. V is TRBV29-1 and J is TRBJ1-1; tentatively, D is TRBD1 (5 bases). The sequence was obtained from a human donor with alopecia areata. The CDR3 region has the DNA TGCAGCGTGGGGGGGGTAATGGGTGAAGCTTTCTTT. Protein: CSVGGVMGEAFF.